This T cell receptor (beta chain) was sequenced for a study of blood T cell repertoires in COVID-19. About the research overall: Whether acute or convalescent, the COVID-19 samples came from the United States, Italy and Spain.

Seattle's cohort entered during active infection and was followed longitudinally. Trimming left V 0 bases short and J 10 bases short, with 10 bases between. This CDR3 contains 14 residues. CDR1 and CDR2 (germline): MNHEY, SVGAGI. Original methodology: From reference gene primer amplification, estimates of nucleated cell counts were derived. Data came from immunoSEQ multiplex PCR; TCRdb stores just in-frame clones and leaves some out. Clonal size and the V and J genes are those of that table, whereas D and trimming came from the DNA. The table shows about 300,000 clones, with roughly 88% occurring only once.

The rearrangement uses TRBV6-5 and TRBJ1-6, with D possibly being TRBD1 (5 bases). The receptor was derived from a woman aged 25-40 years with COVID-19, enrolled during active disease. The sample taken for sequencing was peripheral blood. The CDR3 region is CASSYSWGDSPLHF. In DNA form, the CDR3 reads TGTGCCAGCAGTTACTCGTGGGGGGACTCACCCCTCCACTTT.